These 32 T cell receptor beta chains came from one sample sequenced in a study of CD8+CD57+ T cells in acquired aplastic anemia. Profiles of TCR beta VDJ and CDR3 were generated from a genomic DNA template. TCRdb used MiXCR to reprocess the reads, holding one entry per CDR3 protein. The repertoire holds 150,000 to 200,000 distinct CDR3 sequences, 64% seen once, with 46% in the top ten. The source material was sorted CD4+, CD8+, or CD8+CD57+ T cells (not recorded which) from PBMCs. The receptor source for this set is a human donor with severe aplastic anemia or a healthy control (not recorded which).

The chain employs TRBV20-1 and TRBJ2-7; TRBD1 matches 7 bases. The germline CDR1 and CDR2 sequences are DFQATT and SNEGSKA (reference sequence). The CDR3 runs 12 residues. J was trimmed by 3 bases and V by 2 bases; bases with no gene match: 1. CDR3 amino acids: CSARWDSYEQYF. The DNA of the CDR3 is TGCAGTGCTAGATGGGACAGCTACGAGCAGTACTTC.

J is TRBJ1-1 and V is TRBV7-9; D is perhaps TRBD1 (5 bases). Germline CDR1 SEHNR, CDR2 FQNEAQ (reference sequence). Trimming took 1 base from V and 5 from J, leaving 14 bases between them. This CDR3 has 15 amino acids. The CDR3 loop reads CASSLDGWGGTEAFF. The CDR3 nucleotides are TGTGCCAGCAGCTTAGATGGGTGGGGGGGGACTGAAGCTTTCTTT.

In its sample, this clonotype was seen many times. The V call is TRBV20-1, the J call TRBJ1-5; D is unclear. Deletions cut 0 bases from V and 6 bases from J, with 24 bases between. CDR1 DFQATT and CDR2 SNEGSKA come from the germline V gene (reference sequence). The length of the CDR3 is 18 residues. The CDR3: CSARDKVGRQLHGQPQHF. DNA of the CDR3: TGCAGTGCTAGAGATAAGGTCGGACGGCAGTTGCACGGTCAGCCCCAGCATTTT.

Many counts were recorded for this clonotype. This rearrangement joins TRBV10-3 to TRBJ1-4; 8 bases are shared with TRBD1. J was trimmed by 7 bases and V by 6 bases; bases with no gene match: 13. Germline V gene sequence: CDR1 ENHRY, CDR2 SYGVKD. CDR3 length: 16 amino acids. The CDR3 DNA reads TGTGCCATCAGCGCCCCTCCCGGGACAGGAACTGAAAAACTGTTTTTT. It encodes CAISAPPGTGTEKLFF.

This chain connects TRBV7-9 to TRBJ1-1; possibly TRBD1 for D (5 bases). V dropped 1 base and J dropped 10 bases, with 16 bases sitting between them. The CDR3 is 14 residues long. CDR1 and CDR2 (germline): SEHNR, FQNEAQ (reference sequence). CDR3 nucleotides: TGTGCCAGCAGCTTAGAGGGTCCAGGGAGGATAGCTTTCTTT. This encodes CASSLEGPGRIAFF.

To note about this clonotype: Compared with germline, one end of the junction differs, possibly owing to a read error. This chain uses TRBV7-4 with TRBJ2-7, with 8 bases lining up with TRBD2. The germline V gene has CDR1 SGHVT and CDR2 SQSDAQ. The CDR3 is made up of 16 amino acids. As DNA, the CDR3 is TGTGCCAGCAGCGTAGCATCTAGCGGGTCGATCTACGAGCAGTACTTC. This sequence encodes CASSVASSGSIYEQYF.

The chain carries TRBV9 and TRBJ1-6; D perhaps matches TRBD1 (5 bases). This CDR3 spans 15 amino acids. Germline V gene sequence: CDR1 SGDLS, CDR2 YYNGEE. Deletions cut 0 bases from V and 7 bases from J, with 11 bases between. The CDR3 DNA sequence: TGTGCCAGCAGCGTAGCGGGGAGGGACAATTCACCCCTCCACTTT. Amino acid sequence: CASSVAGRDNSPLHF. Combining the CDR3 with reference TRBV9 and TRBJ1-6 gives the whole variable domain DSGVTQTPKHLITATGQRVTLRCSPRSGDLSVYWYQQSLDQGLQFLIQYYNGEERAKGNILERFSAQQFPDLHSELNLSSLELGDSALYFCASSVAGRDNSPLHFGNGTRLTVT.

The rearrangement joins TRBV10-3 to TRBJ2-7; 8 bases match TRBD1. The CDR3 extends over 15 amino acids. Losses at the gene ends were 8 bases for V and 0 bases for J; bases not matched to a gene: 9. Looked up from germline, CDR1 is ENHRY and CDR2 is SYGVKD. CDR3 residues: CAIGGQGPSSYEQYF. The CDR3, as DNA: TGTGCCATCGGTGGACAGGGCCCAAGCTCCTACGAGCAGTACTTC.

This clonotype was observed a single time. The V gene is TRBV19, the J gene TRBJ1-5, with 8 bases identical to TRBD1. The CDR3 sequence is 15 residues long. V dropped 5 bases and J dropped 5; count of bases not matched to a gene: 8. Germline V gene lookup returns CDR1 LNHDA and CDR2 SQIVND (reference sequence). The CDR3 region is CASSVGTGPHQPQHF. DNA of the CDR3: TGTGCCAGTAGTGTAGGGACAGGCCCGCATCAGCCCCAGCATTTT. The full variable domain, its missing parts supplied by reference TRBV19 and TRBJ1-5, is DGGITQSPKYLFRKEGQNVTLSCEQNLNHDAMYWYRQDPGQGLRLIYYSQIVNDFQKGDIAEGYSVSREKKESFPLTVTSAQKNPTAFYLCASSVGTGPHQPQHFGDGTRLSIL.

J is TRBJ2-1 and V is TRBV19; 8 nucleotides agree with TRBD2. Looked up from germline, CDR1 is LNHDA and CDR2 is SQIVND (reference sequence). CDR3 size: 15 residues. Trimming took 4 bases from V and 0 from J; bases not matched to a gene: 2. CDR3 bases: TGTGCCAGTAGTACTAGCGGGTTCTCCTACAATGAGCAGTTCTTC. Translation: CASSTSGFSYNEQFF. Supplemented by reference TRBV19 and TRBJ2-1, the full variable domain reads DGGITQSPKYLFRKEGQNVTLSCEQNLNHDAMYWYRQDPGQGLRLIYYSQIVNDFQKGDIAEGYSVSREKKESFPLTVTSAQKNPTAFYLCASSTSGFSYNEQFFGPGTRLTVL.

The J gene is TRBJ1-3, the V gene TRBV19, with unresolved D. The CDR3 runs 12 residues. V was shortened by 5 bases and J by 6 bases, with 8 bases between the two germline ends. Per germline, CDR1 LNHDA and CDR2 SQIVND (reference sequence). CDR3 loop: CASSSSSNTIYF. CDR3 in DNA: TGTGCCAGTAGTTCCTCATCAAACACCATATATTTT.

This CDR3 is CASSDSVGGPNTGELFF. For the CDR3, the DNA is TGTGCCAGCAGTGACTCGGTGGGAGGGCCGAACACCGGGGAGCTGTTTTTT. V gene TRBV6-4 combines with J gene TRBJ2-2; 7 bases agree with TRBD2. V was pared by 0 bases and J by 0 bases, with 4 bases of the junction left unmatched. The CDR3 is 17 residues long. Per the germline V gene, CDR1 is MRHNA and CDR2 is SNTAGT.

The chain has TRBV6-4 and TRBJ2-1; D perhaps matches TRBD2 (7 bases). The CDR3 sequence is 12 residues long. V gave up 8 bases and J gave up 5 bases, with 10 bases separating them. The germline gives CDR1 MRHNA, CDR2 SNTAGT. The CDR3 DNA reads TGTGCCAGCGGGGGGGACAACAATGAGCAGTTCTTC. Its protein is CASGGDNNEQFF.

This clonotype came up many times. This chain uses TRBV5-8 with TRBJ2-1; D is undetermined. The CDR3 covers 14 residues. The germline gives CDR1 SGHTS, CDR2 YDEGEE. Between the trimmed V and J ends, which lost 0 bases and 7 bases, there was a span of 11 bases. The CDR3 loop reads CASSLDGLGNEQFF. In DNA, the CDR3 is TGTGCCAGCAGCTTGGACGGGCTAGGTAATGAGCAGTTCTTC.

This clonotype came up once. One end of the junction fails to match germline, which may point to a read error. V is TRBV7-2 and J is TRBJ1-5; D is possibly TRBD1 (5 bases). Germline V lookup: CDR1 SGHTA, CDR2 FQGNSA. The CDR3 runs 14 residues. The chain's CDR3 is CASSSREGNQPQHF. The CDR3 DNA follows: TGTGCCAGCAGCTCGAGGGAGGGGAACCAGCCCCAACATTTT.

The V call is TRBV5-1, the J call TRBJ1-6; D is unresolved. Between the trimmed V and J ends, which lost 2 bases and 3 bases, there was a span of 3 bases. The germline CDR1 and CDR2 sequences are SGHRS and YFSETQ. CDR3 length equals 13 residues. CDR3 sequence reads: CASSFDYNSPLHF. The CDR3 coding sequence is TGCGCCAGCAGCTTCGACTATAATTCACCCCTCCACTTT.

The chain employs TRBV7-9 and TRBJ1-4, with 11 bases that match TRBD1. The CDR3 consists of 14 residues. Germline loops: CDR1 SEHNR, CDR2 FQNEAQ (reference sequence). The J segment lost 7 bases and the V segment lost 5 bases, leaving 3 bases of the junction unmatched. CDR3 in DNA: TGTGCCAGCAGCGCCGGGACAGGGGGTGAAAAACTGTTTTTT. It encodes CASSAGTGGEKLFF.

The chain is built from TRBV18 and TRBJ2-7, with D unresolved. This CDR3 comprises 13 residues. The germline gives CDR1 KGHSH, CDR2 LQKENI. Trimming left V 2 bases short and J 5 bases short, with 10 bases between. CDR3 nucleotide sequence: TGTGCCAGCTCACCAGATAGGGTAAACGAGCAGTACTTC. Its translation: CASSPDRVNEQYF.

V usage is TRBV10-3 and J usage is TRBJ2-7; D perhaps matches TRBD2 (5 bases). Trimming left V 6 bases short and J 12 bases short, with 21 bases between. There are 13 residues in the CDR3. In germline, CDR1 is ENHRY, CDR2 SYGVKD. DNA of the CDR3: TGTGCCATCAGGACGACTAACTCCCCTGGTTGGTACTTC. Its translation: CAIRTTNSPGWYF.

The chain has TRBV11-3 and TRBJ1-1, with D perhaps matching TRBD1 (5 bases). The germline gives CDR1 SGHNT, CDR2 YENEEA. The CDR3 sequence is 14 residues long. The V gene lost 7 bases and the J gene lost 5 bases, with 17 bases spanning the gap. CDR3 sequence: CASTHRGEGTEAFF. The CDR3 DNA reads TGTGCCAGCACCCACAGAGGGGAGGGGACTGAAGCTTTCTTT. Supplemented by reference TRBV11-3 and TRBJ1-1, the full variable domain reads EAGVVQSPRYKIIEKKQPVAFWCNPISGHNTLYWYLQNLGQGPELLIRYENEEAVDDSQLPKDRFSAERLKGVDSTLKIQPAELGDSAVYLCASTHRGEGTEAFFGQGTRLTVV.

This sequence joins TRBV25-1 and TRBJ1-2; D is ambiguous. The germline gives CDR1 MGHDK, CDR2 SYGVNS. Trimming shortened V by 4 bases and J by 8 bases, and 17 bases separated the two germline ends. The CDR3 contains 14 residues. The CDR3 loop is CASSAPQRAGGYTF. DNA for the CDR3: TGTGCCAGCAGTGCCCCGCAGAGGGCTGGGGGCTACACCTTC.

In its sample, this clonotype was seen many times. This CDR3 reads CASSFSEMGYTF. As DNA, the CDR3 is TGTGCCAGCAGCTTTTCGGAAATGGGCTACACCTTC. V is TRBV7-9 and J is TRBJ1-2; D is ambiguous. This CDR3 is built from 12 residues. Germline V gene data show CDR1 as SEHNR and CDR2 as FQNEAQ (reference sequence). V lost 3 bases and J lost 8, with 10 bases in between. Full variable domain (outside the CDR3, taken from reference TRBV7-9 and TRBJ1-2): DTGVSQNPRHKITKRGQNVTFRCDPISEHNRLYWYRQTLGQGPEFLTYFQNEAQLEKSRLLSDRFSAERPKGSFSTLEIQRTEQGDSAMYLCASSFSEMGYTFGSGTRLTVV.

In DNA, the CDR3 is TGTGCCAGCAGTTTACAGGGGGAGGGCACAGATACGCAGTATTTT. As protein: CASSLQGEGTDTQYF. This sequence joins TRBV12-3 or TRBV12-4 and TRBJ2-3; possibly TRBD1 for D (7 bases). The CDR3 consists of 15 residues. Trimming cost V 2 bases and J 1 base, with 10 bases left between them.

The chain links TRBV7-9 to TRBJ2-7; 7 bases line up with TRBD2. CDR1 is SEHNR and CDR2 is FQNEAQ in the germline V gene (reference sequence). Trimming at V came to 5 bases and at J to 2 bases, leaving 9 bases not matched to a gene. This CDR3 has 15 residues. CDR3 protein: CASSPPSGLTYEQYF. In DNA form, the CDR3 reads TGTGCCAGCAGCCCCCCTAGCGGACTTACCTACGAGCAGTACTTC.

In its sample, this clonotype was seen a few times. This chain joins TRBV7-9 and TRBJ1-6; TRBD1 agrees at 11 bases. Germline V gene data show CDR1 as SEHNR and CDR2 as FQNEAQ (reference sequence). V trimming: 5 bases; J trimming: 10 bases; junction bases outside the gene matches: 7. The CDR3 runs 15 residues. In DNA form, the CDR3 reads TGTGCCAGCAGCCTCGGGACAGGGGGTATCTCACCCCTCCACTTT. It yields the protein CASSLGTGGISPLHF.

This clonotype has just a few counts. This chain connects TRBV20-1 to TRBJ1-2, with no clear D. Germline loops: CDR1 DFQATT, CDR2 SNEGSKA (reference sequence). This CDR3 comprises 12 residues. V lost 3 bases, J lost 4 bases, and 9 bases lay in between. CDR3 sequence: CSASSLIYGYTF. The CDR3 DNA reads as TGCAGTGCTAGCTCGCTGATCTATGGCTACACCTTC.

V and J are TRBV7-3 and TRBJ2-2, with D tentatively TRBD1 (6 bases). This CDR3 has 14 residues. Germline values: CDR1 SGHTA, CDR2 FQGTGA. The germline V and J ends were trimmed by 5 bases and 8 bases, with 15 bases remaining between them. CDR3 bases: TGTGCCAGCAGCGTAGGGGCAGGGGCGGGGGAGCTGTTTTTT. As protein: CASSVGAGAGELFF. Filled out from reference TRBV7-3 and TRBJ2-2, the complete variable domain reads GAGVSQTPSNKVTEKGKYVELRCDPISGHTALYWYRQSLGQGPEFLIYFQGTGAADDSGLPNDRFFAVRPEGSVSTLKIQRTERGDSAVYLCASSVGAGAGELFFGEGSRLTVL.

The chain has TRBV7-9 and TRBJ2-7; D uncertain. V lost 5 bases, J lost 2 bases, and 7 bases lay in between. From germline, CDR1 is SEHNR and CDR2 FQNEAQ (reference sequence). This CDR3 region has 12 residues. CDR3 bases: TGTGCCAGCAGCCCCTCCGCCTACGAGCAGTACTTC. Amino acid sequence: CASSPSAYEQYF.

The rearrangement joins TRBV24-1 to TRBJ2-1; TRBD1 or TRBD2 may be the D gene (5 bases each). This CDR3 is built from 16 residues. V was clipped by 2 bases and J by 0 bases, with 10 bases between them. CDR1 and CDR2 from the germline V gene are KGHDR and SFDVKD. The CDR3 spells CATSDSGTLSYNEQFF. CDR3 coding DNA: TGTGCCACCAGTGATTCCGGGACCCTCTCCTACAATGAGCAGTTCTTC.

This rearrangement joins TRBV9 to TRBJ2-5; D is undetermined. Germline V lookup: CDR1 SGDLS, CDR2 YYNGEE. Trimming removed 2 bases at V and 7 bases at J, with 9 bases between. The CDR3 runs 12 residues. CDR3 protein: CASSVHAGTQYF. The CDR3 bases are TGTGCCAGCAGCGTTCATGCTGGGACCCAGTACTTC.

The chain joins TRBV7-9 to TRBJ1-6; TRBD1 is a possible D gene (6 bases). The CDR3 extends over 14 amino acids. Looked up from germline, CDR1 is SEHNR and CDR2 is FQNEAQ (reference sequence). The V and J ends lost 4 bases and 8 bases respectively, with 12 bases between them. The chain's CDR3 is CASSSTGYYSPLHF. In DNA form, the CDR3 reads TGTGCCAGCAGCTCGACAGGTTATTATTCACCCCTCCACTTT.

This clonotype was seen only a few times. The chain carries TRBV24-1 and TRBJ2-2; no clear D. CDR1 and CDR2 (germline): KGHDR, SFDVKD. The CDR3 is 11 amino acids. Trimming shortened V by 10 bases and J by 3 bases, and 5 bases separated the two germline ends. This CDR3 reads CATRDTGELFF. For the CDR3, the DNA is TGTGCCACTCGGGACACCGGGGAGCTGTTTTTT.